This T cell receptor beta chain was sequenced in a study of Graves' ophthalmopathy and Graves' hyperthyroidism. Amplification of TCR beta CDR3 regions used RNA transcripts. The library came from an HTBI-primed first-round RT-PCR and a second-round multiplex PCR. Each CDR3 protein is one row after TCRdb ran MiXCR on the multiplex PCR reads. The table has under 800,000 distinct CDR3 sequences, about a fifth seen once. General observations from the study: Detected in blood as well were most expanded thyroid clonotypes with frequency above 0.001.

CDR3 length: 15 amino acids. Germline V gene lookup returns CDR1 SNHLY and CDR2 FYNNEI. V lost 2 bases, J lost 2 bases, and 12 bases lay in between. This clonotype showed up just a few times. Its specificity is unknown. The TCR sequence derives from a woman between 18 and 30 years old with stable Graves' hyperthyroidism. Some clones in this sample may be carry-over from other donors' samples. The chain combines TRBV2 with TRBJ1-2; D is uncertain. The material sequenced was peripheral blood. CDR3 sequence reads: CASSELSTSNYGYTF. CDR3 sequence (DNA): TGTGCCAGCAGTGAATTATCCACTAGCAACTATGGCTACACCTTC.